This T cell receptor (beta chain) was found in a study of CD4+ T cells in melanoma (dated by TCRdb to the early 2020s). Some background on the complete study: Neoantigen-specific CD4+ T cells in human melanoma were what the study investigated. General conclusions and limits of the study: Neoantigen-specific CD4+ T cells in melanoma were reported to show diverse differentiation states. Neoantigen-specific CD4+ T cells were reported to be correlated with the function of CD8+ T cells, macrophages and B cells.

The germline V gene encodes CDR1 GTSNPN and CDR2 SVGIG (reference sequence). Including cysteine and phenylalanine, the CDR3 has 13 amino acids. Kept here is only the CDR3 DNA, which spans 39 bases and is read in frame from base 1. V is cut by 1 base and J by 5 bases, and the space between the germline ends is 9 bases. Patients with melanoma were used as donors. Only one count was recorded for this clone. Its antigen has not been determined. One base away there is no much larger clone; base qualities are not given. Library construction relied on the immunoSEQ multiplex PCR assay. What TCRdb holds here is the immuneACCESS table cut down to in-frame rearrangements. Part of the clones is not present; checked against another copy, under half of the missing clones reflect an unresolved V gene, and the others are unexplained. The sample table shows some 110,000 clones, and about 90% are seen once. Around 3.3% of the sample lies in the top ten.

Sequenced sample: peripheral blood. Here the chain combines TRBV30 and TRBJ1-5; TRBD1 is a weak D gene call, 6 bases matching. This TCR came from a human donor with melanoma. The DNA is as follows: TGTGCCTGGAGTGGACAGGCGGATCAGCCCCAGCATTTT. Its product reads: CAWSGQADQPQHF.